This T cell receptor (beta chain) was sequenced during a study of T cells in women clearing cervical HPV infection. Findings and limits, study-wide: Richness plus V gene abundances separated cases from controls with AUC roughly 0.83.

CDR3 length equals 15 residues. The ends lost 8 bases at V and 6 bases at J; junction bases unmatched: 12. On this clone: Its antigen is currently unknown. The read gets to within 3 residues of the CDR3 end, and the germline J gene fills in the rest.

Data came from immunoSEQ multiplex PCR; TCRdb stores just in-frame clones and leaves some out. This listing includes some 39,000 clones. The chain uses TRBV12-3 or TRBV12-4 and TRBJ2-2, with TRBD2 matching over 7 bases. The clonotype was recovered from a woman between 18 and 70 years old with a cervical HPV16 infection that either progressed to CIN3+ or cleared (not recorded which). The sequencing input was blood buffy coat. The CDR3 reads CASGMTGGGAGELFF. The sequenced part of the CDR3 DNA is TGTGCCAGCGGTATGACTGGCGGGGGAGCCGGGGAG.